The subject of this entry is one T cell receptor beta chain. The antigen is not known. The PCR employed 60 Vbeta primers together with 13 Jbeta primers. TCRdb's copy holds only in-frame clones and misses some; the assay was immunoSEQ multiplex PCR. The sample shows around 150,000 clones, and roughly 2.7% sits with its ten largest clones. The sample comes from a study of cytomegalovirus exposure and HLA in healthy donors. The CDR3 is made up of 15 amino acids. The ends were cut back, 6 bases at V and 1 base at J, with 16 bases in the middle. Germline V gene data show CDR1 as MNHNY and CDR2 as SVGAGI (reference sequence). General study findings and limits: Exclusion applied to some V segments, including TRBV6-2 and TRBV6-3, as they were indistinguishable. In vitro work confirmed that a few CMV-associated chains recognize CMV antigens. Cytomegalovirus association was assigned to more than 150 TCR beta chains. CMV serostatus alone was available as immune exposure information.

The chain has TRBV6-6 and TRBJ2-7; a weak D match, TRBD1 (5 bases). This sequence originates from a man in his forties in good health and CMV-seronegative. Sequencing used PBMCs. The CDR3 DNA reads TGTGCCAGCAGCCCTCTATTCAACAGGTCCTACGAGCAGTACTTC. Its protein is CASSPLFNRSYEQYF.